The 8 T cell receptor beta chains presented below share a single source sample, sequenced in a study of OX40 agonist ivuxolimab in advanced cancers. Clones were read by immunoSEQ multiplex PCR, and TCRdb kept only the in-frame ones, dropping some. The data hold 35,000 to 45,000 clones, with 85% to 95% observed a single time. The sequencing used CD4+ or CD8+ T cells sorted from blood, collected in a trial of the OX40 agonist ivuxolimab. These receptors were taken from an adult with an advanced solid tumor such as melanoma, head and neck, liver or kidney cancer.

The V call is TRBV25-1, the J call TRBJ2-7, with D uncertain. The germline gives CDR1 MGHDK, CDR2 SYGVNS. Trimming stripped 1 base from V and 3 bases from J, with 4 bases between. The CDR3 is 12 amino acids. This CDR3 reads CASSESYYEQYF. The CDR3 coding sequence is TGTGCCAGCAGTGAATCCTACTACGAGCAGTACTTC.

V is TRBV28 and J is TRBJ1-2; 11 bases map to TRBD1. Trimming at V came to 3 bases and at J to 5 bases, leaving 5 bases not matched to a gene. CDR1 and CDR2 (germline): MDHEN, SYDVKM. CDR3 length equals 15 residues. DNA for the CDR3: TGTGCCAGCAGTTTTGGACAGGGGGCTTCATATGGCTACACCTTC. It translates to CASSFGQGASYGYTF.

The CDR3 spells CASTKTEAFF. The CDR3 DNA reads as TGTGCCAGCACTAAGACTGAAGCTTTCTTT. The V call is TRBV27, the J call TRBJ1-1; D not resolved. Germline V gene sequence: CDR1 MNHEY, CDR2 SMNVEV (reference sequence). Trimming took 7 bases from V and 5 from J, leaving 5 bases between them. The CDR3 length is 10 residues.

This chain connects TRBV2 to TRBJ2-1; 8 bases match TRBD2. CDR1 and CDR2 (germline): SNHLY, FYNNEI. V dropped 1 base and J dropped 8; count of bases not matched to a gene: 7. CDR3 length: 15 amino acids. In nucleotides, the CDR3 is TGTGCCAGCAGTGAAGGACTAGCGAACGGGGATGAGCAGTTCTTC. Amino acids: CASSEGLANGDEQFF.

This chain joins TRBV19 and TRBJ2-1, with TRBD2 as a possible D gene (7 bases). V was shortened by 9 bases and J by 10 bases, with 10 bases between the two germline ends. Germline CDR1 and CDR2: LNHDA and SQIVND (reference sequence). This CDR3 is built from 10 residues. The CDR3 protein is CASEGGEQFF. The CDR3 DNA follows: TGTGCCAGCGAGGGGGGGGAGCAGTTCTTC.

This clone was detected only once. The chain has TRBV13 and TRBJ2-7, with D possibly being TRBD1 (6 bases). Germline V lookup: CDR1 PRHDT, CDR2 FYEKMQ (reference sequence). V lost 4 bases and J 4 bases, leaving 11 bases between the germline ends. The CDR3 has 13 residues. In DNA form, the CDR3 reads TGTGCCAGCAGCTCTGCCCAGGGGTACGAGCAGTACTTC. It yields the protein CASSSAQGYEQYF.

The genes are TRBV25-1 and TRBJ2-3; the match to TRBD1 covers 10 bases. This CDR3 is built from 14 residues. Per germline, CDR1 MGHDK and CDR2 SYGVNS. The V gene end was trimmed by 10 bases and the J gene end by 4 bases; junction bases not matched to a gene: 8. The CDR3 spells CAMIGDRGSDTQYF. For the CDR3, the DNA is TGTGCCATGATCGGGGACAGGGGCTCAGATACGCAGTATTTT.

This rearrangement joins TRBV2 to TRBJ2-1; no reliable D call. V was cut by 8 bases and J by 6 bases, with 8 bases left in between. The CDR3 runs 11 residues. Germline CDR1 is SNHLY and CDR2 is FYNNEI. The CDR3: CASDESNEQFF. For the CDR3, the DNA is TGTGCCAGCGACGAATCCAATGAGCAGTTCTTC.